This T cell receptor beta chain was documented in a study of T cell responses to AZD1222 COVID-19 vaccine. Study background: Analysis merged second doses at about 4 or about 12 weeks. General study points: Vaccine-associated CD4 TCRs ranged over spike, dominating at 160-218 and 743-854. Mostly white British, mostly female donors; authors suggested clonal diversity may be underestimated.

Per the germline V gene, CDR1 is SGHNT and CDR2 is YENEEA. The V gene lost 2 bases and the J gene lost 2 bases, with 10 bases spanning the gap. This CDR3 has 16 residues. Details on this clone: As yet, its antigen is unknown.

Clones were sequenced by immunoSEQ multiplex PCR, and TCRdb holds only the in-frame ones, with some missing. The sample has 100,000 or so clones; roughly 90% are singletons. This TCR was recovered from an adult in good health. Specimen: peripheral blood, collected on day 0 of AZD1222 vaccination. This sequence joins TRBV11-3 and TRBJ2-6, with D unclear. The CDR3 loop is CASSLSSAAGANVLTF. In DNA form, the CDR3 reads TGTGCCAGCAGCTTAAGTTCGGCCGCTGGGGCCAACGTCCTGACTTTC.